These 8 T cell receptor beta chains were all obtained from the same sample, sequenced in a study of blood T cells in healthy people across ages. The use of a sample-barcoded 5' primer and a J-beta primer mix characterized a second PCR of about 7 to 12 cycles. TCRdb reprocessed the 5' RACE reads with MiXCR, giving one entry per CDR3 protein. The sample yields more than 700,000 distinct CDR3 sequences, less than 60% seen once. The sample comprised blood. Receptors were obtained from an elderly man in good health.

The rearrangement joins TRBV6-5 to TRBJ2-7; a weak D match, TRBD2 (5 bases). The V end lost 2 bases, the J end lost 0 bases, and 11 bases lay between the germline ends. Germline CDR1 MNHEY, CDR2 SVGAGI. The CDR3 is made up of 15 amino acids. The chain's CDR3 is CASSYEPRASYEQYF. The DNA of the CDR3 is TGTGCCAGCAGTTACGAACCGAGGGCCTCCTACGAGCAGTACTTC.

V usage is TRBV3-1 and J usage is TRBJ2-5; no firm D call. In germline, CDR1 is LGHDT, CDR2 YNNKEL (reference sequence). The CDR3 is made up of 15 amino acids. V lost 1 base and J lost 2, with 11 bases in between. CDR3 sequence: CASSQGFPEQETQYF. CDR3 nucleotide sequence: TGTGCCAGCAGCCAAGGCTTTCCCGAACAAGAGACCCAGTACTTC.

In its sample, this clonotype was seen a few times. The chain is built from TRBV12-3 or TRBV12-4 and TRBJ2-3, with 8 bases that match TRBD1. The CDR3 has 16 residues. Losses at the gene ends were 7 bases for V and 0 bases for J; bases not matched to a gene: 9. The CDR3 DNA reads TGTGCCAGCATCCAACGGACAGGGCCAAGCACAGATACGCAGTATTTT. It encodes CASIQRTGPSTDTQYF.

This clonotype came up once. This sequence joins TRBV28 and TRBJ2-1; D remains ambiguous. The length of the CDR3 is 15 residues. CDR1 MDHEN and CDR2 SYDVKM come from the germline V gene. V shed 10 bases and J shed 4 bases, with 20 bases lying between them. CDR3: CAISQGRRRYNEQFF. The CDR3 region has the DNA TGTGCCATCTCCCAAGGGCGCCGGCGATACAATGAGCAGTTCTTC. Full variable domain (remainder filled in from reference TRBV28 and TRBJ2-1): DVKVTQSSRYLVKRTGEKVFLECVQDMDHENMFWYRQDPGLGLRLIYFSYDVKMKEKGDIPEGYSVSREKKERFSLILESASTNQTSMYLCAISQGRRRYNEQFFGPGTRLTVL.

The J gene is TRBJ2-5, the V gene TRBV3-1; 15 nucleotides match TRBD2. The junction had 7 bases not matched to a gene; V was cut back by 2 bases and J by 3 bases. The CDR3 extends over 18 amino acids. Germline V gene lookup returns CDR1 LGHDT and CDR2 YNNKEL (reference sequence). CDR3 sequence: CASSQNWRTSGREETQYF. As DNA, the CDR3 is TGTGCCAGCAGCCAAAATTGGCGGACTAGCGGGAGGGAAGAGACCCAGTACTTC.

The rearrangement joins TRBV9 to TRBJ2-1; D is unclear. The CDR3 sequence is 13 residues long. The V end lost 3 bases, the J end lost 6 bases, and 10 bases lay between the germline ends. Germline V lookup: CDR1 SGDLS, CDR2 YYNGEE. CDR3 region: CASSGTLGNEQFF. The CDR3 DNA sequence: TGTGCCAGCAGCGGGACGTTGGGCAATGAGCAGTTCTTC.

The chain joins TRBV28 to TRBJ2-2, with D unclear. The CDR3 is 12 amino acids. Trimming cost V 5 bases and J 4 bases, with 5 bases left between them. From germline, CDR1 is MDHEN and CDR2 SYDVKM. The CDR3 is CASSRSTGELFF. The CDR3 DNA sequence: TGTGCCAGCAGTCGGAGCACCGGGGAGCTGTTTTTT.

This clonotype has only a few counts. The gene calls are TRBV12-3 or TRBV12-4 and TRBJ2-3; D not resolved. The V end lost 5 bases, the J end lost 0 bases, and 12 bases lay between the germline ends. The CDR3 is 15 residues long. CDR3 nucleotides: TGTGCCAGCAGTCCCTATGGGCCTAGCACAGATACGCAGTATTTT. This translates into CASSPYGPSTDTQYF.